One and the same sample provided the 21 T cell receptor beta chains below, sequenced in a study of cytomegalovirus exposure and HLA in healthy donors. The PCR had 60 Vbeta and 13 Jbeta primers. Using immunoSEQ multiplex PCR, the repertoire was profiled, and TCRdb retains in-frame clones only, with some absent. The sample lists roughly 80,000 clones; 65% to 70% were seen once. Sequenced sample: PBMCs. The receptors here all came from a woman aged 45-65 years in good health and CMV-seropositive.

This clone has a single count. The J gene is TRBJ2-5, the V gene TRBV28; TRBD2 matches 7 bases. The J call is in doubt because the DNA end fits TRBJ2-7 better. CDR3 length equals 15 residues. Germline-derived CDR1 and CDR2 are MDHEN and SYDVKM. The CDR3 coding sequence is TGTGCCAGCAGTTCTCTTGGTGGGGGGGACTACGAGCAGTACTTC. It codes for CASSSLGGGDYEQYF.

For the CDR3, the DNA is TGTGCTAGTGGTTTGCCAACGGGTGGGGACAGGACCTTTCGCAATCAGCCCCAGCATTTT. Translating gives CASGLPTGGDRTFRNQPQHF. The chain links TRBV12-5 to TRBJ1-5; 8 nucleotides align to TRBD1. Per the germline V gene, CDR1 is LGHNT and CDR2 is FRNRAP. This CDR3 is built from 20 residues. J lost 2 bases, V lost 2 bases, and 17 bases had no gene match.

The genes are TRBV2 and TRBJ2-1; TRBD2 agrees at 8 bases. The CDR3 is 16 amino acids. CDR1 and CDR2 (germline): SNHLY, FYNNEI. Trimming at V came to 6 bases and at J to 7 bases, leaving 14 bases not matched to a gene. As DNA, the CDR3 is TGTGCCAGCAGCCGGGACTATAGCGGGGCCATTAATGAGCAGTTCTTC. This translates into CASSRDYSGAINEQFF.

The gene calls are TRBV7-3 and TRBJ2-3, with a tentative D call TRBD2 (5 bases). This CDR3 is 13 amino acids long. V shed 4 bases and J shed 4 bases, with 9 bases lying between them. Germline V gene sequence: CDR1 SGHTA, CDR2 FQGTGA. The CDR3 sequence: CASSSTTADTQYF. The CDR3 DNA reads as TGTGCCAGCAGCTCGACTACGGCAGATACGCAGTATTTT.

The chain combines TRBV9 with TRBJ2-5; TRBD1 matches at 10 bases. The J call may be mistaken, given a closer DNA end match to TRBJ2-7. From germline, CDR1 is SGDLS and CDR2 YYNGEE. The CDR3 is made up of 14 amino acids. The CDR3 nucleotides read TGTGCCAGCAGCGTAGCTGGACAGGGGGACGAGCAGTACTTC. It encodes CASSVAGQGDEQYF.

The rearrangement uses TRBV11-3 and TRBJ2-5; a possible D gene is TRBD1 (6 bases). The germline V gene has CDR1 SGHNT and CDR2 YENEEA. Trimming took off 0 bases at V and 4 bases at J, with 6 bases between the two ends. This CDR3 contains 13 residues. The chain's CDR3 is CASSLEGGETQYF. The CDR3 bases are TGTGCCAGCAGCTTAGAAGGGGGAGAGACCCAGTACTTC.

This chain joins TRBV5-1 and TRBJ2-7; D is uncertain. Germline loops: CDR1 SGHRS, CDR2 YFSETQ. The CDR3 runs to 14 residues. The germline V and J ends were trimmed by 0 bases and 2 bases, with 9 bases remaining between them. The DNA for the CDR3 is TGCGCCAGCAGCTTGGCCGGAGCAGCCTACGAGCAGTACGTC. It is translated as CASSLAGAAYEQYV.

The chain combines TRBV18 with TRBJ1-2, with unresolved D. CDR1 and CDR2 (germline): KGHSH, LQKENI. Trimming removed 4 bases at V and 4 bases at J, with 19 bases between. The CDR3 is made up of 16 amino acids. CDR3 residues: CASSLPYTPHGYGYTF. CDR3 coding DNA: TGTGCCAGCTCACTTCCGTACACCCCCCATGGCTATGGCTACACCTTC.

This clone showed up just once. V and J are TRBV6-5 and TRBJ2-7; 9 bases are a match to TRBD2. The germline V gene has CDR1 MNHEY and CDR2 SVGAGI. J was trimmed by 3 bases and V by 5 bases; bases with no gene match: 5. The length of the CDR3 is 14 residues. CDR3 residues: CASSPASGVYEQYF. The CDR3 DNA follows: TGTGCCAGCAGTCCGGCTAGCGGGGTCTACGAGCAGTACTTC.

The V call is TRBV6-5, the J call TRBJ2-7; a possible D gene is TRBD1 (5 bases). V lost 6 bases to trimming and J lost 4 bases, with 19 bases between them. From germline, CDR1 is MNHEY and CDR2 SVGAGI. The CDR3 length is 15 residues. The CDR3 bases are TGTGCCAGCAGAGAGACAGTTAATACTGGATACGAGCAGTACTTC. Residues: CASRETVNTGYEQYF.

This chain links TRBV7-9 with TRBJ2-1, with D maybe TRBD1 (6 bases). The CDR3 covers 14 residues. The V end was cut by 5 bases, the J end by 4 bases, with 12 bases between. Germline V CDR1 and CDR2: SEHNR, FQNEAQ (reference sequence). For the CDR3, the DNA is TGTGCCAGCAGCCACGGGGACATTTACAATGAGCAGTTCTTC. Encoded protein: CASSHGDIYNEQFF.

V usage is TRBV6-6 and J usage is TRBJ2-7; D unresolved. This CDR3 is built from 14 residues. Trimming took 2 bases from V and 2 from J, leaving 10 bases between them. CDR1 and CDR2 from the germline V gene are MNHNY and SVGAGI (reference sequence). The CDR3 region has the DNA TGTGCCAGCAGTTACGGGCAGCAAGCCTACGAGCAGTACGTC. The encoded protein is CASSYGQQAYEQYV.

This chain connects TRBV27 to TRBJ1-3, with 8 positions matching TRBD1. Germline CDR1 reads MNHEY; CDR2 reads SMNVEV (reference sequence). V lost 2 bases, J lost 3 bases, and 12 bases stayed unmatched. The CDR3 has 18 amino acids. CDR3 protein: CASSLVPVTGEGGNTIYF. CDR3 nucleotide sequence: TGTGCCAGCAGTTTAGTTCCCGTGACAGGGGAAGGTGGAAACACCATATATTTT.

The chain carries TRBV23-1 and TRBJ2-2; D uncertain. Being an ORF, TRBV23-1 has a function that is uncertain. This CDR3 spans 14 amino acids. The germline V and J ends were trimmed by 3 bases and 1 base, with 6 bases remaining between them. The CDR3 DNA follows: TGCGCCAGCAGTCACCCCGGGAACACCGGGGAGCTGTTTTTT. Protein: CASSHPGNTGELFF.

The genes are TRBV28 and TRBJ2-1; D may be TRBD2 (6 bases). V was pared by 7 bases and J by 5 bases, with 21 bases between. The germline V gene has CDR1 MDHEN and CDR2 SYDVKM. The CDR3 is made up of 16 amino acids. CDR3 DNA: TGTGCCAGCATCTCGGAGGGCAGCGGGTGGCACAATGAGCAGTTCTTC. It encodes CASISEGSGWHNEQFF.

The chain links TRBV2 to TRBJ2-7; 9 nucleotides match TRBD1. The CDR3 loop spans 12 amino acids. J lost 4 bases, V lost 7 bases, and 2 bases had no gene match. In germline, CDR1 is SNHLY, CDR2 FYNNEI. CDR3 DNA: TGTGCCAGCACCGGACAGGGGTACGAGCAGTACGTC. Encoded protein: CASTGQGYEQYV.

This sequence joins TRBV11-2 and TRBJ1-1; the D gene is possibly TRBD1 (6 bases). Between the trimmed V and J ends, which lost 5 bases and 1 base, there was a span of 11 bases. The CDR3 covers 14 residues. The germline CDR1 and CDR2 sequences are SGHAT and FQNNGV. CDR3 DNA: TGTGCCAGCAGCCGTCAACAGGGGAACACTGAAGCTTTCTTT. The encoded protein is CASSRQQGNTEAFF.

The J gene is TRBJ2-7, the V gene TRBV14, with D hard to call. The CDR3 contains 12 residues. Trimming left V 5 bases short and J 4 bases short, with 9 bases between. Germline CDR1 is SGHDN and CDR2 is FVKESK. Here the CDR3 DNA reads TGTGCCAGCAGCTTAGCCGGGTACGAGCAGTACGTC. It encodes CASSLAGYEQYV.

This chain connects TRBV5-1 to TRBJ2-3, with D perhaps TRBD2 (6 bases). Germline lookup yields CDR1 SGHRS and CDR2 YFSETQ. The CDR3 is made up of 15 amino acids. V shed 6 bases and J shed 3 bases, with 17 bases lying between them. The CDR3 loop reads CASTMFGGGTDTQYF. CDR3 DNA sequence: TGCGCCAGCACGATGTTCGGGGGAGGTACAGATACGCAGTATTTT.

This chain joins TRBV7-6 and TRBJ1-5, with D maybe TRBD1 (6 bases). The CDR3 totals 16 residues. The V end was cut by 0 bases, the J end by 6 bases, with 15 bases between. Germline CDR1 SGHVS, CDR2 FNYEAQ. The CDR3 spells CASSLAGRGDGQPQHF. CDR3 sequence (DNA): TGTGCCAGCAGCTTAGCTGGCAGGGGTGACGGTCAGCCCCAGCATTTT.

J is TRBJ1-3 and V is TRBV7-9; unclear D gene. CDR1 is SEHNR, CDR2 FQNEAQ, per germline (reference sequence). The V gene lost 7 bases and the J gene lost 4 bases, with 5 bases spanning the gap. This CDR3 region has 11 residues. This CDR3 is CASTGGNTIYF. Written as DNA, the CDR3 is TGTGCCAGCACCGGGGGAAACACCATATATTTT.